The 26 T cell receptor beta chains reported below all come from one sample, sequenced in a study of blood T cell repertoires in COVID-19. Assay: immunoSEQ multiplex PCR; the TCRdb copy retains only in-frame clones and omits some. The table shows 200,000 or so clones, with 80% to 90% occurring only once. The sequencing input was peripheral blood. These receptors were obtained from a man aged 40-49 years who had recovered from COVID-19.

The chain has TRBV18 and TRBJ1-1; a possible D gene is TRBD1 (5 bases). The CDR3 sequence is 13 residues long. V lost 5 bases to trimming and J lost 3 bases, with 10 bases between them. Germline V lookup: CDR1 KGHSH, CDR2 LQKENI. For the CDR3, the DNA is TGTGCCAGCTCATCGACAGCCTACACTGAAGCTTTCTTT. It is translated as CASSSTAYTEAFF. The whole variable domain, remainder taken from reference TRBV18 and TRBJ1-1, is NAGVMQNPRHLVRRRGQEARLRCSPMKGHSHVYWYRQLPEEGLKFMVYLQKENIIDESGMPKERFSAEFPKEGPSILRIQQVVRGDSAAYFCASSSTAYTEAFFGQGTRLTVV.

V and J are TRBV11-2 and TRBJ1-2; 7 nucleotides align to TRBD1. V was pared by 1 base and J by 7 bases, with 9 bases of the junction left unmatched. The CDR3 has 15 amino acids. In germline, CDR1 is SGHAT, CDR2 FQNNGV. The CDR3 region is CASSLVATGRSGYTF. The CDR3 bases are TGTGCCAGCAGCTTAGTGGCGACAGGGAGGAGTGGCTACACCTTC.

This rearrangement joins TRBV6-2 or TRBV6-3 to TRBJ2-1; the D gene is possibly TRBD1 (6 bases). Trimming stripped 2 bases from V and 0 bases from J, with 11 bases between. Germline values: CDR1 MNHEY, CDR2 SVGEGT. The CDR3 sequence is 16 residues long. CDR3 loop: CASSYVQGSSYNEQFF. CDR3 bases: TGTGCCAGCAGTTACGTGCAGGGGAGCTCCTACAATGAGCAGTTCTTC.

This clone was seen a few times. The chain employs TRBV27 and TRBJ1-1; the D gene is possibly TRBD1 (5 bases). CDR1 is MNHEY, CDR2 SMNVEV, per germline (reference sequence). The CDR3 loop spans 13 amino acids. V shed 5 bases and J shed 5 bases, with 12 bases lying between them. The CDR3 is CASSMDKATEAFF. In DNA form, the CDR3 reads TGTGCCAGCAGTATGGACAAAGCGACTGAAGCTTTCTTT.

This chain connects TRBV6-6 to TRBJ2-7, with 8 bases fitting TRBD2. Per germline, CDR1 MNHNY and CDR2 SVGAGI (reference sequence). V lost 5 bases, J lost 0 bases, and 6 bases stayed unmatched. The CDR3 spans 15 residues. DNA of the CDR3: TGTGCCAGCAGTAATAGCGGGGAACACTCCTACGAGCAGTACTTC. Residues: CASSNSGEHSYEQYF.

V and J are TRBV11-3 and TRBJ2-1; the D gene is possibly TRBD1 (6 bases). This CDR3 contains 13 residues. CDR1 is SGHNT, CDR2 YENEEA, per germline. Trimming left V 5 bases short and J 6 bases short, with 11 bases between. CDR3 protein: CASSTGSGNEQFF. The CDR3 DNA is TGTGCCAGCAGCACAGGGAGTGGCAATGAGCAGTTCTTC.

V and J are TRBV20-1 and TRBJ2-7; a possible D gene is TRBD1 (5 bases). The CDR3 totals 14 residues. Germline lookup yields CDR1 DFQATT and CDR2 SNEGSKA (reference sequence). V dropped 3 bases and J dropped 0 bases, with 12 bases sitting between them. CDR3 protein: CSASQDTISYEQYF. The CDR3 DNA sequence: TGCAGTGCTAGTCAGGACACCATCTCCTACGAGCAGTACTTC.

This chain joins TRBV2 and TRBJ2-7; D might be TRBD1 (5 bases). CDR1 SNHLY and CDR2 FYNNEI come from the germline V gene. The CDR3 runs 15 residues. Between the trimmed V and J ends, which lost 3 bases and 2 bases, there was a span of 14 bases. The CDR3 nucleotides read TGTGCCAGCAGTGACGTGACAGCGAACACCTACGAGCAGTACTTC. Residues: CASSDVTANTYEQYF.

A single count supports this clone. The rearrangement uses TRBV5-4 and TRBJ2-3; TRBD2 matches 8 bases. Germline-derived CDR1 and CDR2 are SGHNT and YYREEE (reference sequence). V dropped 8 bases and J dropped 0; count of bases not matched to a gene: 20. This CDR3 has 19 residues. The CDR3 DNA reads TGTGCCAGTCAAACCCGCAACTCTCTAGCGGGCATGAGCACAGATACGCAGTATTTT. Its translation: CASQTRNSLAGMSTDTQYF.

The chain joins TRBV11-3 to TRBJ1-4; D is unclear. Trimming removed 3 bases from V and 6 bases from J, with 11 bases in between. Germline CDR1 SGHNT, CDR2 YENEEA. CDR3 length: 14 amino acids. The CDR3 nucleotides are TGTGCCAGCAGCTTTGAGGGTTTAGATGAAAAACTGTTTTTT. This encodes CASSFEGLDEKLFF.

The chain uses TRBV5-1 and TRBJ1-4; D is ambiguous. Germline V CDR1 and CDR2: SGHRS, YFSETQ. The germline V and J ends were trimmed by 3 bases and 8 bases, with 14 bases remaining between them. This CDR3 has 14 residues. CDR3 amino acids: CASSSVAGGEKLFF. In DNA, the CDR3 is TGCGCCAGCAGCTCGGTGGCGGGAGGCGAAAAACTGTTTTTT.

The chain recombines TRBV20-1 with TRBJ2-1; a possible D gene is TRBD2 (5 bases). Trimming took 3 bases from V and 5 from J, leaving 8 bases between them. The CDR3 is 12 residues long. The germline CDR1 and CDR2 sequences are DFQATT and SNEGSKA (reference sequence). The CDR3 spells CSASWRDNEQFF. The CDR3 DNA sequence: TGCAGTGCTAGTTGGCGGGACAATGAGCAGTTCTTC.

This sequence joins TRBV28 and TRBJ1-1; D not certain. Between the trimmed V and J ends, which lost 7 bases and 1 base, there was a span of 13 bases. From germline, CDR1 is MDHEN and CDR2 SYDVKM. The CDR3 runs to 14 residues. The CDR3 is CASTKIYGNTEAFF. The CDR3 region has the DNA TGTGCCAGCACCAAGATATACGGGAACACTGAAGCTTTCTTT.

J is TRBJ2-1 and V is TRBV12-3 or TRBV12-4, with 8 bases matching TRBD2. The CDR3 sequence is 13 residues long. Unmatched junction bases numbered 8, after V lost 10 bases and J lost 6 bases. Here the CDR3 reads CATARGGRNEQFF. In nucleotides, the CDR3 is TGTGCCACCGCCCGGGGGGGCCGCAATGAGCAGTTCTTC.

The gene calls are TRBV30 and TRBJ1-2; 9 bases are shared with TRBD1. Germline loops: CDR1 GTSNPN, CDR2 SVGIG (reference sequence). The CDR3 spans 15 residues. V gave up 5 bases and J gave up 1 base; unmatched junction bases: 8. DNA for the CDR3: TGTGCCTGGGACCCCGGGACAGGGAATAACTATGGCTACACCTTC. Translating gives CAWDPGTGNNYGYTF.

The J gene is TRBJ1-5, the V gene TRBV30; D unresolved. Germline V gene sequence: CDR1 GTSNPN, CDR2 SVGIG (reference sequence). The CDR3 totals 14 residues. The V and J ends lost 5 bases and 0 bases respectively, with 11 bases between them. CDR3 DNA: TGTGCCTGGGCTCCCGGGGATAGCAATCAGCCCCAGCATTTT. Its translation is CAWAPGDSNQPQHF.

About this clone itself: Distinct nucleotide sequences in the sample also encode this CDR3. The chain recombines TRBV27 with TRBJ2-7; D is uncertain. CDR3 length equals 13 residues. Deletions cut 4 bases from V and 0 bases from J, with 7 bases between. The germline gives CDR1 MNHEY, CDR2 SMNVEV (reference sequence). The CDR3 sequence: CASSSRSSYEQYF. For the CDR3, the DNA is TGTGCCAGCAGTTCCCGGAGCTCCTACGAGCAGTACTTC.

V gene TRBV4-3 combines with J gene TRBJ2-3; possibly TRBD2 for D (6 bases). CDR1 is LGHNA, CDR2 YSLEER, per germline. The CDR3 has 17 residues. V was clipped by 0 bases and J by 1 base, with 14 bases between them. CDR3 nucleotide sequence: TGCGCCAGCAGCCAAGATTTCGGGGGTCCAGGCACAGATACGCAGTATTTT. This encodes CASSQDFGGPGTDTQYF.

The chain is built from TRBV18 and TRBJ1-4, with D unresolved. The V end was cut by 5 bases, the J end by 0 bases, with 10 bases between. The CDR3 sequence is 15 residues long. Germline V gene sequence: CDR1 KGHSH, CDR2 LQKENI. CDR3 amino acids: CASSDGSATNEKLFF. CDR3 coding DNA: TGTGCCAGCTCAGATGGCAGTGCAACTAATGAAAAACTGTTTTTT.

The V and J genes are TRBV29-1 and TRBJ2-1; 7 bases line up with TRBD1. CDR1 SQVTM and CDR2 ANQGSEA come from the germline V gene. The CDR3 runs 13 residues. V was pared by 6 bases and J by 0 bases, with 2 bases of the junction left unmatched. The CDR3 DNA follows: TGCAGCGTCGGACAGGACTCCTACAATGAGCAGTTCTTC. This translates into CSVGQDSYNEQFF.

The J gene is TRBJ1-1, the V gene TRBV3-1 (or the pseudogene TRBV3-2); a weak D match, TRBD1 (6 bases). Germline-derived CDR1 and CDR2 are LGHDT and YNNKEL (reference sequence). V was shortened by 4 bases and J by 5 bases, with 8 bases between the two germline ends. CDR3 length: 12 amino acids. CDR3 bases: TGTGCCAGCAGCCCAGGGGTGACTGAAGCTTTCTTT. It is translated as CASSPGVTEAFF.

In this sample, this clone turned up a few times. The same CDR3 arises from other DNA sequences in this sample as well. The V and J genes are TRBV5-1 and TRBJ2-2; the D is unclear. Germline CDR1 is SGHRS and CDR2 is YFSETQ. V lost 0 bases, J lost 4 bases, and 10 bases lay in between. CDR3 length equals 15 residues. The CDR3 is CASSLVRGGTGELFF. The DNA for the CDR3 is TGCGCCAGCAGCTTGGTACGCGGTGGCACCGGGGAGCTGTTTTTT.

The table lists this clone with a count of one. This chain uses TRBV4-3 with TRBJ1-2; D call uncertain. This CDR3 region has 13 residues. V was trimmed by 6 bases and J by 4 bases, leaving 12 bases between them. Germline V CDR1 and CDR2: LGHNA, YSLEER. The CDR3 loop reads CASSEGVGYGYTF. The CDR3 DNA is TGCGCCAGCAGTGAGGGTGTCGGCTATGGCTACACCTTC.

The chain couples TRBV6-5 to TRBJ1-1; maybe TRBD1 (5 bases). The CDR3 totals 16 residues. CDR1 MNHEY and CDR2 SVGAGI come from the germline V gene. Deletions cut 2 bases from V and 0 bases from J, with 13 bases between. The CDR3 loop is CASSYSTGTMNTEAFF. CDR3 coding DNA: TGTGCCAGCAGTTACAGCACAGGAACCATGAACACTGAAGCTTTCTTT.

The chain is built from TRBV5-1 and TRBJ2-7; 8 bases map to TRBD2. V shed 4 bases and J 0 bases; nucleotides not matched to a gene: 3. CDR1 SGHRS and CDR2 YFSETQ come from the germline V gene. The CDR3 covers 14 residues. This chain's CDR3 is CASSPGGSSYEQYF. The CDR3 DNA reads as TGCGCCAGCAGCCCGGGGGGGAGCTCCTACGAGCAGTACTTC. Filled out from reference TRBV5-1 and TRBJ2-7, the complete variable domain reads KAGVTQTPRYLIKTRGQQVTLSCSPISGHRSVSWYQQTPGQGLQFLFEYFSETQRNKGNFPGRFSGRQFSNSRSEMNVSTLELGDSALYLCASSPGGSSYEQYFGPGTRLTVT.

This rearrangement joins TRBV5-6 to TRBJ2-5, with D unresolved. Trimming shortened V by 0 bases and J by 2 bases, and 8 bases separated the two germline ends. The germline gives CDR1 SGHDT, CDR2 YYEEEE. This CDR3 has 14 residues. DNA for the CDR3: TGTGCCAGCAGCTTGGTGACCAGGCAAGAGACCCAGTACTTC. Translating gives CASSLVTRQETQYF.